Here is one TCR beta chain with its context. From germline, CDR1 is SGHVS and CDR2 FNYEAQ. Trimming removed 5 bases at V and 2 bases at J, with 12 bases between. CDR3 length: 14 amino acids. These data belong to a study of blood T cell repertoires in COVID-19. About the study: The origin of the acute and convalescent COVID-19 samples was the United States, Italy and Spain. PBMCs, B-cell-depleted T cells, or T cells provided the cDNA or gDNA that made up the material.

As originally analysed: How many nucleated cells were present was estimated from reference gene primer amplification. Measured with immunoSEQ multiplex PCR; TCRdb has only the in-frame clones, and not every one. For V, J and clone size, that table is used; D and trimming come from the DNA. Among over 200,000 clones, 85% to 90% were seen once, and the ten largest hold roughly 3%. Seattle enrolled patients during active infection and tracked them longitudinally. The sequence was obtained from a man aged 30-40 years with COVID-19, enrolled during active disease. The V gene is TRBV7-6, the J gene TRBJ1-1; D gene uncertain. The sample was peripheral blood. The CDR3 protein is CASSPVEGNTEAFF. CDR3 DNA: TGTGCCAGCAGCCCCGTCGAGGGTAACACTGAAGCTTTCTTT.